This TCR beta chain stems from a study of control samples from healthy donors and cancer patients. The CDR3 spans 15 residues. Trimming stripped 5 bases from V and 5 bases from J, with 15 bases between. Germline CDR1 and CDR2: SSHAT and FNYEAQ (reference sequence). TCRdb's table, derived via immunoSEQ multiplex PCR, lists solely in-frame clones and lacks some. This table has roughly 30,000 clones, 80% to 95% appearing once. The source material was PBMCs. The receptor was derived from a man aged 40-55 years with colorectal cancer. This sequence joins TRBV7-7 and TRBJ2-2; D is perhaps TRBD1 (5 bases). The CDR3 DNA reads TGTGCCAGCAGCCCAACAGGTGGTCTAACCGGGGAGCTGTTTTTT. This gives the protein CASSPTGGLTGELFF.